These 10 T cell receptor beta chains were all obtained from the same sample, sequenced in a study of blood T cell repertoires in COVID-19. Data came from immunoSEQ multiplex PCR; TCRdb stores just in-frame clones and leaves some out. The table has about 490,000 clones, approximately 85% seen once. Material for sequencing was peripheral blood. The receptor set was obtained from a human donor in a cohort sampled during active COVID-19.

V usage is TRBV28 and J usage is TRBJ1-2, with TRBD1 matching over 7 bases. V shed 5 bases and J 7 bases; nucleotides not matched to a gene: 13. From germline, CDR1 is MDHEN and CDR2 SYDVKM. The CDR3 runs to 15 residues. CDR3 loop: CASSATGVLDRGYTF. The CDR3 DNA reads as TGTGCCAGCAGTGCCACAGGGGTCCTTGATCGTGGCTACACCTTC.

This clone was recorded once. This rearrangement joins TRBV27 to TRBJ1-2, with TRBD1 matching over 8 bases. V lost 6 bases and J lost 6; bases outside the gene matches: 6. Germline V gene lookup returns CDR1 MNHEY and CDR2 SMNVEV (reference sequence). The CDR3 is 13 residues long. As DNA, the CDR3 is TGTGCCAGCAGGCCAGGGGGCCGGGATGGCTACACCTTC. Its translation is CASRPGGRDGYTF.

This clone was counted between two and nine times. The chain joins TRBV2 to TRBJ1-3, with D possibly being TRBD1 (5 bases). Germline V gene sequence: CDR1 SNHLY, CDR2 FYNNEI. Trimming took off 8 bases at V and 1 base at J, with 9 bases between the two ends. The CDR3 is made up of 13 amino acids. In DNA, the CDR3 is TGTGCCAGCGAATACAGGTCTGGAAACACCATATATTTT. It codes for CASEYRSGNTIYF.

This clone was counted between two and nine times. The same CDR3 arises from other DNA sequences in this sample as well. The V gene is TRBV12-3 or TRBV12-4, the J gene TRBJ1-1; D is unresolved. The CDR3 contains 12 residues. Between the trimmed V and J ends, which lost 5 bases and 1 base, there was a span of 5 bases. The CDR3 region is CASSPGNTEAFF. The CDR3 DNA reads as TGTGCCAGCAGTCCCGGGAACACTGAAGCTTTCTTT.

V and J are TRBV30 and TRBJ1-1, with D hard to call. Trimming stripped 3 bases from V and 3 bases from J, with 8 bases between. The V gene's germline CDR1 is GTSNPN and CDR2 SVGIG (reference sequence). CDR3 size: 12 residues. For the CDR3, the DNA is TGTGCCTGGAGCCAGGTGGACACTGAAGCTTTCTTT. Its protein is CAWSQVDTEAFF.

This sequence joins TRBV20-1 and TRBJ2-7; 7 bases fit TRBD1. V gave up 3 bases and J gave up 3 bases; unmatched junction bases: 8. Germline V gene data show CDR1 as DFQATT and CDR2 as SNEGSKA (reference sequence). There are 14 residues in the CDR3. The CDR3 region has the DNA TGCAGTGCTAGTCGGACAGGTTCTTACTACGAGCAGTACTTC. Translating it yields CSASRTGSYYEQYF.

The V gene is TRBV5-8, the J gene TRBJ1-6, with D perhaps matching TRBD1 (5 bases). V was cut by 4 bases and J by 9 bases, with 17 bases left in between. Germline-derived CDR1 and CDR2 are SGHTS and YDEGEE. The CDR3 loop spans 15 amino acids. The CDR3 region is CASSRDLPGSSPLHF. The DNA of the CDR3 is TGTGCCAGCAGCCGGGACCTCCCCGGGAGTTCACCCCTCCACTTT.

The chain is built from TRBV11-3 and TRBJ2-3, with 9 nucleotides matching TRBD2. The CDR3 totals 17 residues. V gave up 2 bases and J gave up 1 base; unmatched junction bases: 7. Germline values: CDR1 SGHNT, CDR2 YENEEA. CDR3 nucleotide sequence: TGTGCCAGCAGCTTACAGTGGACTAGCGATGGCACAGATACGCAGTATTTT. This codes for CASSLQWTSDGTDTQYF.

V gene TRBV2 combines with J gene TRBJ2-1; D possibly corresponds to TRBD2 (5 bases). V lost 5 bases and J lost 6, with 8 bases in between. CDR1 SNHLY and CDR2 FYNNEI come from the germline V gene. This CDR3 is built from 12 residues. The CDR3, as DNA: TGTGCCAGCAGTTCTAGCTTCAATGAGCAGTTCTTC. Residues: CASSSSFNEQFF.

The chain employs TRBV2 and TRBJ1-1; 7 bases fit TRBD1. Germline CDR1 SNHLY, CDR2 FYNNEI. Trimming cost V 9 bases and J 3 bases; bases outside gene matches: 13. The CDR3 contains 15 residues. CDR3 sequence: CASTTGTYRDTEAFF. In nucleotides, the CDR3 is TGTGCCAGTACGACAGGGACGTATAGGGACACTGAAGCTTTCTTT.